This T cell receptor beta chain was documented in a study of T cells after yellow fever vaccination (dated by TCRdb to the late 2010s). A note on the overall study: The SMART-Seq v4 Ultra Low Input RNA kit was used to prepare libraries from fractions with low cell numbers. Two healthy male donors made up the cohort, one aged 18 to 30 years and the other aged 30 to 40 years. To follow T-cell clones before and after both primary and booster YFV17D yellow fever vaccination, bulk TCR alpha and beta repertoires underwent longitudinal sequencing. Blood was collected at multiple timepoints before and after primary and secondary immunization, and bulk PBMC replicates and cell subsets were isolated.

In light of the paper, this sample's treatment or condition label describes: live attenuated yellow fever vaccine strain. Two biological replicates of bulk PBMCs were collected at each blood-draw timepoint. A standard Ficoll-Paque protocol was used to isolate PBMCs from peripheral blood. TriZol was used to extract RNA from bulk PBMCs, CD4 and CD8 fractions, and dextramer-positive and dextramer-negative fractions. Synthesis of TCR cDNA relied on 5'RACE template switching, a step that introduced a universal primer site along with unique molecular identifiers. cDNA synthesis was primed from both the TCR alpha and TCR beta constant segments. Library amplification involved two PCR steps, and the second step added sample barcodes and sequencing adapters. Sequencing of libraries was performed on Illumina HiSeq 2500 (2x100 bp) or NovaSeq (2x150 bp). The original pipeline was this. MIGEC was used to demultiplex reads and collapse the reads into UMI consensus sequences, and MiXCR was used for V(D)J alignment. Clonotypes responding to the vaccine were identified with edgeR on replicate PBMC samples, with the criteria of FDR below 0.01 and a log2 fold change above 5 up to day 15. Each bulk clonotype was labeled CD4 or CD8 based on which sequenced repertoire, CD4 or CD8, contained the clonotype at higher abundance. The public sequencing data were trimmed at Q25 with fastp and processed into clonotypes with MiXCR by TCRdb, which kept only in-frame beta chains. Every CDR3 protein is listed once, alongside the most common genes and DNA of its rows. TCRdb, rather than the study authors, made the V and J calls. The sample profile shows 300,000 to 400,000 distinct CDR3 sequences; 7% to 9% of them were found once. Roughly a sixth of the sample rests with the top ten.

CDR1 is given as KGHDR and CDR2 as SFDVKD, both from the germline V gene. The CDR3 sequence holds 18 residues, the cysteine and phenylalanine included. CDR3 DNA only is kept here, 54 bases in frame from base 1. The germline ends are 20 bases apart after V is trimmed by 1 base and J by 4 bases. Study-wide findings and limitations: Most clones expanded after primary vaccination (around 96% of CD4 and around nine tenths of CD8) were re-detected after the booster, suggesting that broad memory maintenance occurred. Computational filtering was required because FACS-sorted repertoires could contain abundant contaminating clonotypes from the bulk population. Because only two donors were included in the study, the extent to which the findings can be generalized is limited. A small share of clonotypes was detected in both CD4 and CD8 compartments, with the overlap likely arising from convergent recombination. The secondary T-cell response was weaker than the primary response but faster, peaking on day 5 instead of day 15.

Details on this clonotype: The antigen it binds to is not known. No base qualities exist here, and no much larger clone lies one base off it.

The V and J genes are TRBV24-1 and TRBJ2-3; TRBD1 is possibly the D segment (6 matching bases). The source was PBMCs, collected approximately 40 days after the first yellow fever vaccination. This TCR derives from a man aged 18 to 29 who received the YFV17D yellow fever vaccine. The CDR3 corresponds to CATSDFALGTRTADTQYF. The DNA is as follows: TGTGCCACCAGTGATTTCGCCCTCGGGACACGGACCGCAGATACGCAGTATTTT.